One T cell receptor beta chain is described in this entry. This specimen comes from a study of blood T cells in healthy people across ages. Sample-barcoded 5' priming and a J-beta primer mix drove a second PCR of about 6 to 12 cycles. The template-switch adaptor, which had 12 random nucleotides, put a tag on each cDNA molecule. TCRdb processed the 5' RACE reads anew with MiXCR; each CDR3 protein has one entry. The repertoire consists of some 930,000 distinct CDR3 sequences, with 25% to 35% occurring once and the leading ten covering roughly a tenth. Germline V gene sequence: CDR1 MDHEN, CDR2 SYDVKM. The CDR3 has 14 amino acids. The V gene lost 2 bases and the J gene lost 13 bases, with 17 bases spanning the gap. The study isolated at least 6.5 million PBMCs from each sample. In addition, the sample was reused for a study of T cells of mothers and their children. That work adds: Second-PCR primer M1S introduced sample barcodes and 2-4 random nucleotides.

The source material was blood. The receptor's source is a woman aged 40 to 50 in good health. The V gene is TRBV28, the J gene TRBJ1-4; maybe TRBD1 (5 bases). The CDR3 region has the DNA TGTGCCAGCAGTTTACAGGGTGGGGTGCGAGGACTGTTTTTT. Encoded protein: CASSLQGGVRGLFF.